One T cell receptor beta chain is described in this entry. Its antigen remains unidentified. Different DNA sequences within this sample yield the same CDR3. V was cut by 6 bases and J by 7 bases, with 9 bases left in between. Germline loops: CDR1 KGHSH, CDR2 LQKENI. The CDR3 consists of 11 residues. Time point noted: week 11, during vaccination. With topical imiquimod, each dose of the vaccine consisted of 300 ug of mutant IDH1 20-mer peptide. The sample is drawn from a study of a mutant IDH1 vaccine in newly diagnosed glioma. TCRdb keeps only in-frame clones here, not all; method: immunoSEQ multiplex PCR. The repertoire holds about 64,000 clones, with about four fifths as singletons.

V is TRBV18 and J is TRBJ1-1; a weak D match, TRBD1 (5 bases). The source material was PBMCs, sampled from a glioma patient whose treatment included an IDH1 peptide vaccine. This sequence originates from a woman aged 45-65 years with glioma. CDR3 in DNA: TGTGCCAGCTCGTCAAGGGGTGAAGCTTTCTTT. Its translation: CASSSRGEAFF.